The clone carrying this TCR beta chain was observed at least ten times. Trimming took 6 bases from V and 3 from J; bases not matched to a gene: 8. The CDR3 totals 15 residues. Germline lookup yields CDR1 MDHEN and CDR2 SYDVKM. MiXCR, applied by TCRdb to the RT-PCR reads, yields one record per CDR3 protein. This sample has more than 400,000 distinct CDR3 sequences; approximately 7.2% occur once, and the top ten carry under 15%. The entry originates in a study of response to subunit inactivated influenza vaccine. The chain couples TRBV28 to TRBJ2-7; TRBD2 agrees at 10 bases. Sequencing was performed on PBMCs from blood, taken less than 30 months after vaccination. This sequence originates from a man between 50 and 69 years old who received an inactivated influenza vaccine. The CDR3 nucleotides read TGTGCCAGCAGCCCCGAGCTAGCGGGAGTCTACGAGCAGTACTTC. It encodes CASSPELAGVYEQYF.